This record covers a single T cell receptor (beta chain). What it binds is unknown. The patients all showed relapse after autologous stem cell transplantation, while their brentuximab vedotin exposure varied. The sample originates from a study of PD-1 blockade in classical Hodgkin lymphoma. Findings and limits, study-wide: Newly diagnosed patients reportedly trailed healthy donors in baseline TCR diversity.

The table came from immunoSEQ multiplex PCR; TCRdb's copy has only in-frame clones and leaves some out. Here the sample spans roughly 41,000 clones, over 60% being singletons. The sample in question was peripheral blood mononuclear cells (PBMCs), obtained at baseline. This receptor was identified in a human donor with classical Hodgkin lymphoma.

The CDR3 DNA reads TGCAGTGCTGTAGCAGGGGAGTCCCTCCACTTT. The encoded protein is CSAVAGESLHF. The V and J genes are TRBV20-1 and TRBJ1-6, with TRBD1 as a possible D gene (6 bases). This CDR3 spans 11 amino acids. From germline, CDR1 is DFQATT and CDR2 SNEGSKA (reference sequence). V shed 5 bases and J shed 14 bases, with 13 bases lying between them.